This T cell receptor beta chain was retrieved from a study of a mutant IDH1 vaccine in newly diagnosed glioma. Study as a whole: Vaccination began 4-6 weeks post radiotherapy alone, or with temozolomide cycles. Of the patients given treatment, around 62% were male and approximately 40% were female, and a mean age of around 38 years was recorded.

V shed 4 bases and J 2 bases; nucleotides not matched to a gene: 7. In germline, CDR1 is KGHSH, CDR2 LQKENI. The CDR3 contains 16 residues. The data were produced by immunoSEQ multiplex PCR, yet TCRdb's version contains in-frame clones alone and is incomplete. The sample yields roughly 26,000 clones, around four fifths seen once. Time point: week 35, safety follow-up. With topical imiquimod, each dose of the vaccine consisted of 300 ug of mutant IDH1 20-mer peptide. With respect to this clone: Its cognate antigen is unknown.

The TCR originated in a man aged 25-45 years with glioma. This chain joins TRBV18 and TRBJ2-5, with TRBD2 matching over 10 bases. Sequenced material: PBMCs, taken from a glioma patient whose treatment included an IDH1 peptide vaccine. CDR3 sequence reads: CASSQGLAVTQETQYF. CDR3 bases: TGTGCCAGCTCACAAGGACTAGCGGTGACGCAAGAGACCCAGTACTTC.